Below are 26 T cell receptor beta chains sequenced from a single sample in a study of T-cell memory formation after mild COVID-19. MiXCR, applied by TCRdb to the 5' RACE reads, yields one record per CDR3 protein. The repertoire holds 560,000 or so distinct CDR3 sequences, with 15% to 20% as singletons. Sequencing was performed on PBMCs or a T cell subset sorted from them (not recorded which). The source of these receptors is an adult woman who had mild COVID-19 (a few samples of this study predate the infection). Cell type and time point are not known.

This clonotype was seen at least ten times. The V and J genes are TRBV4-1 and TRBJ1-4, with 9 positions matching TRBD1. Per the germline V gene, CDR1 is MGHRA and CDR2 is YSYEKL. With V trimmed by 1 base and J by 5 bases, 2 bases remained unmatched. The CDR3 totals 15 residues. This CDR3 is CASSQAGTGNEKLFF. The DNA of the CDR3 is TGCGCCAGCAGCCAAGCCGGGACAGGGAATGAAAAACTGTTTTTT.

This clonotype has just a few counts. The chain couples TRBV18 to TRBJ2-7; 8 nucleotides align to TRBD2. V shed 3 bases, J shed 6 bases, and the junction held 10 bases outside the gene matches. The CDR3 extends over 15 amino acids. Germline values: CDR1 KGHSH, CDR2 LQKENI. The CDR3 here is CASSPTGLGVGEQYF. Written as DNA, the CDR3 is TGTGCCAGCTCACCTACGGGACTAGGAGTAGGCGAGCAGTACTTC.

This clonotype showed up just once. This chain connects TRBV29-1 to TRBJ2-5; maybe TRBD1 (6 bases). With 3 bases removed from V and 3 bases from J, the gap between germline ends came to 11 bases. Germline assignment: CDR1 SQVTM and CDR2 ANQGSEA. CDR3 length: 13 residues. CDR3 region: CSVDVYREETQYF. The DNA of the CDR3 is TGCAGCGTTGACGTTTACAGGGAAGAGACCCAGTACTTC.

This clonotype came up once. The chain has TRBV7-2 and TRBJ1-1, with D uncertain. CDR1 is SGHTA, CDR2 FQGNSA, per germline. This CDR3 has 13 residues. V lost 5 bases to trimming and J lost 6 bases, with 13 bases between them. CDR3 amino acids: CASSPTNAAEAFF. The CDR3 coding sequence is TGTGCCAGCAGCCCCACGAATGCCGCTGAAGCTTTCTTT.

This clonotype was detected a few times. The rearrangement links TRBV6-5 to TRBJ2-3; 9 nucleotides line up with TRBD1. The CDR3 sequence is 16 residues long. V dropped 4 bases and J dropped 2; count of bases not matched to a gene: 7. CDR1 MNHEY and CDR2 SVGAGI come from the germline V gene. The CDR3 DNA is TGTGCCAGCAGTTGGGCCGGGACAGGGATCACAGATACGCAGTATTTT. It yields the protein CASSWAGTGITDTQYF.

This clonotype was detected many times. The genes are TRBV30 and TRBJ2-3; D is unresolved. Between the trimmed V and J ends, which lost 4 bases and 6 bases, there was a span of 14 bases. Germline-derived CDR1 and CDR2 are GTSNPN and SVGIG (reference sequence). The CDR3 sequence is 13 residues long. The CDR3 sequence is CAWTLPSGDTQYF. Written as DNA, the CDR3 is TGTGCCTGGACCCTACCCTCTGGGGATACGCAGTATTTT.

The rearrangement links TRBV6-5 to TRBJ1-3; D is undetermined. Germline V gene sequence: CDR1 MNHEY, CDR2 SVGAGI. Between the trimmed V and J ends, which lost 5 bases and 0 bases, there was a span of 11 bases. The CDR3 totals 15 residues. The CDR3 DNA follows: TGTGCCAGCAGTCCTGACGGGGACTCTGGAAACACCATATATTTT. Residues: CASSPDGDSGNTIYF.

This clonotype appeared many times. This chain joins TRBV12-3 or TRBV12-4 and TRBJ2-7, with D maybe TRBD1 (5 bases). Trimming cost V 1 base and J 3 bases, with 10 bases left between them. The CDR3 runs 14 residues. DNA for the CDR3: TGTGCCAGCAGTTTAGTAGGTAGGGGCTACGAGCAGTACTTC. This codes for CASSLVGRGYEQYF.

This clonotype was detected many times. The rearrangement uses TRBV15 and TRBJ2-7, with 10 positions matching TRBD1. Germline V CDR1 and CDR2: LNHNV, YYDKDF (reference sequence). V lost 6 bases to trimming and J lost 3 bases; unmatched junction nucleotides: 5. This CDR3 has 14 amino acids. The CDR3 bases are TGTGCCACCAGTGGGACAGGGGCCTTCTACGAGCAGTACTTC. It yields the protein CATSGTGAFYEQYF.

This clonotype was counted ten times or more. This chain connects TRBV7-6 to TRBJ2-1, with a possible D match to TRBD2 (7 bases). This CDR3 has 18 residues. With 0 bases removed from V and 0 bases from J, the gap between germline ends came to 15 bases. Germline-derived CDR1 and CDR2 are SGHVS and FNYEAQ. The CDR3 protein is CASSLASGGLSSYNEQFF. CDR3 DNA: TGTGCCAGCAGCTTAGCTTCCGGGGGGCTGAGCTCCTACAATGAGCAGTTCTTC.

This clonotype was seen a few times. The chain has TRBV2 and TRBJ1-2, with 8 bases aligning to TRBD1. V lost 6 bases, J lost 4 bases, and 7 bases stayed unmatched. The germline gives CDR1 SNHLY, CDR2 FYNNEI. The CDR3 sequence is 14 residues long. The CDR3: CASSPGGTGYGYTF. CDR3 DNA: TGTGCCAGCAGCCCGGGGGGGACAGGCTATGGCTACACCTTC.

The J gene is TRBJ1-4, the V gene TRBV2; 7 bases are shared with TRBD1. J gave up 7 bases and V 6 bases, and 8 bases lay outside the gene matches. Germline CDR1 SNHLY, CDR2 FYNNEI. The CDR3 is 14 amino acids. The CDR3 sequence is CASRDRTGLEKLFF. The CDR3 DNA sequence: TGTGCCAGCAGAGACCGGACAGGTCTTGAAAAACTGTTTTTT.

This clonotype occurred a few times. V is TRBV5-1 and J is TRBJ2-3; no clear D. The CDR3 is made up of 15 amino acids. V was cut by 0 bases and J by 5 bases, with 13 bases left in between. Germline CDR1 SGHRS, CDR2 YFSETQ. The chain's CDR3 is CASSLGSNWVDTQYF. The CDR3 DNA sequence: TGCGCCAGCAGCTTGGGGTCGAACTGGGTAGATACGCAGTATTTT.

The rearrangement links TRBV30 to TRBJ1-2; D is possibly TRBD1 (5 bases). This CDR3 contains 14 residues. Per the germline V gene, CDR1 is GTSNPN and CDR2 is SVGIG (reference sequence). The ends were cut back, 4 bases at V and 8 bases at J, with 20 bases in the middle. CDR3 sequence (DNA): TGTGCCTGGACCTTATCCCGGACAAGAAAGGGCTACACCTTC. Its translation is CAWTLSRTRKGYTF.

The chain employs TRBV10-3 and TRBJ2-6; 10 positions agree with TRBD1. CDR1 ENHRY and CDR2 SYGVKD come from the germline V gene. CDR3 length: 18 amino acids. J was trimmed by 0 bases and V by 10 bases; bases with no gene match: 12. CDR3 in amino acids: CATDPTGGLDSGANVLTF. As DNA, the CDR3 is TGTGCCACCGACCCGACAGGGGGCCTGGACTCTGGGGCCAACGTCCTGACTTTC.

The rearrangement joins TRBV7-9 to TRBJ1-2; 8 nucleotides match TRBD1. Unmatched junction bases numbered 9, after V lost 4 bases and J lost 2 bases. The CDR3 is made up of 16 amino acids. Germline CDR1 SEHNR, CDR2 FQNEAQ (reference sequence). The CDR3 spells CASSSTPGGGNYGYTF. CDR3 nucleotides: TGTGCCAGCAGCTCAACCCCAGGGGGCGGAAACTATGGCTACACCTTC.

The rearrangement joins TRBV5-1 to TRBJ2-7, with 7 nucleotides matching TRBD2. The CDR3 contains 16 residues. The germline gives CDR1 SGHRS, CDR2 YFSETQ. V shed 2 bases, J shed 0 bases, and the junction held 8 bases outside the gene matches. CDR3 sequence reads: CASSFMSGINSYEQYF. CDR3 sequence (DNA): TGCGCCAGCAGCTTTATGAGCGGGATAAACTCCTACGAGCAGTACTTC. Full variable domain (remainder filled in from reference TRBV5-1 and TRBJ2-7): KAGVTQTPRYLIKTRGQQVTLSCSPISGHRSVSWYQQTPGQGLQFLFEYFSETQRNKGNFPGRFSGRQFSNSRSEMNVSTLELGDSALYLCASSFMSGINSYEQYFGPGTRLTVT.

The chain links TRBV5-1 to TRBJ2-2; D is unclear. This CDR3 contains 15 residues. Germline lookup yields CDR1 SGHRS and CDR2 YFSETQ. V was cut by 1 base and J by 0 bases, with 7 bases left in between. The CDR3 bases are TGCGCCAGCAGCTTGAGGCTACCGAACACCGGGGAGCTGTTTTTT. It translates to CASSLRLPNTGELFF.

For the CDR3, the DNA is TGTGCCAGCAGTTCCTGGACTAACTACGAGCAGTACTTC. Amino acids: CASSSWTNYEQYF. J is TRBJ2-7 and V is TRBV27; D possibly corresponds to TRBD2 (6 bases). The germline V gene has CDR1 MNHEY and CDR2 SMNVEV (reference sequence). This CDR3 spans 13 amino acids. With 4 bases removed from V and 3 bases from J, the gap between germline ends came to 10 bases.

To note about this clonotype: This clone may be a read error of a much larger clone one base away. The CDR3 sequence is CASCTYYEQYF. The DNA of the CDR3 is TGTGCCAGCTGCACCTACTACGAGCAGTACTTC. V is TRBV3-2 and J is TRBJ2-7. TRBV3-2 is listed as a pseudogene. The CDR3 extends over 11 amino acids.

This clonotype was observed many times. The rearrangement links TRBV5-1 to TRBJ2-7; weak D call: TRBD2 (5 bases). The CDR3 spans 16 residues. Germline lookup yields CDR1 SGHRS and CDR2 YFSETQ. V was cut by 2 bases and J by 3 bases, with 18 bases left in between. CDR3 DNA sequence: TGCGCCAGCAGCTTTACGGCGGGCCAGCCTAACTACGAGCAGTACTTC. Translated: CASSFTAGQPNYEQYF. The full variable domain, its missing parts supplied by reference TRBV5-1 and TRBJ2-7, is KAGVTQTPRYLIKTRGQQVTLSCSPISGHRSVSWYQQTPGQGLQFLFEYFSETQRNKGNFPGRFSGRQFSNSRSEMNVSTLELGDSALYLCASSFTAGQPNYEQYFGPGTRLTVT.

V is TRBV24-1 and J is TRBJ2-1; 8 nucleotides line up with TRBD1. This CDR3 comprises 15 residues. Germline V CDR1 and CDR2: KGHDR, SFDVKD. The junction had 7 bases not matched to a gene; V was cut back by 4 bases and J by 6 bases. Here the CDR3 DNA reads TGTGCCACCAGTGACCGGGACAGGCGAATCAATGAGCAGTTCTTC. It specifies CATSDRDRRINEQFF.

The rearrangement links TRBV7-6 to TRBJ1-5, with TRBD1 matching 11 bases. Germline V CDR1 and CDR2: SGHVS, FNYEAQ. This CDR3 comprises 17 residues. With V trimmed by 5 bases and J by 2 bases, 8 bases remained unmatched. The CDR3: CASSPGQGARGNQPQHF. CDR3 nucleotides: TGTGCCAGCAGCCCCGGACAGGGGGCAAGAGGCAATCAGCCCCAGCATTTT.

The chain carries TRBV5-1 and TRBJ2-7; D possibly corresponds to TRBD1 (6 bases). The CDR3 has 13 amino acids. V shed 4 bases and J shed 2 bases, with 10 bases lying between them. CDR1 is SGHRS and CDR2 is YFSETQ in the germline V gene. CDR3 in DNA: TGCGCCAGCAGCGTGACAGGAACCTACGAGCAGTACTTC. This codes for CASSVTGTYEQYF.

This clonotype was picked up a small number of times. The CDR3 nucleotides read TGTGCCAGCAGTTCGACGCTCCAGGGATATGGCTACACCTTC. Translation: CASSSTLQGYGYTF. V and J are TRBV12-3 or TRBV12-4 and TRBJ1-2, with TRBD1 as a possible D gene (5 bases). This CDR3 is 14 amino acids long. V gave up 4 bases and J gave up 5 bases, with 14 bases separating them.

The sample holds a few counts of this clonotype. This chain joins TRBV6-5 and TRBJ1-1; tentative D call: TRBD1 (5 bases). Germline-derived CDR1 and CDR2 are MNHEY and SVGAGI. This CDR3 is 14 amino acids long. V gave up 2 bases and J gave up 1 base, with 8 bases separating them. The CDR3 DNA reads as TGTGCCAGCAGTTACGGCAGGGCGAACACTGAAGCTTTCTTT. Translation gives CASSYGRANTEAFF.